Following are 20 T cell receptor beta chains from one sample sequenced in a study of blood T cells in healthy people across ages. A second PCR of about 7 to 12 cycles used a sample-barcoded 5' primer and a J-beta primer mix. TCRdb called the 5' RACE reads again in MiXCR, with one record for every CDR3 protein. The sample holds about 570,000 distinct CDR3 sequences, roughly 28% seen once. Sequenced sample: blood. Receptors were obtained from a woman between 65 and 79 years old in good health.

The CDR3 protein is CASSWSGVGLGEAFF. As DNA, the CDR3 is TGTGCCAGCAGCTGGTCAGGGGTGGGATTGGGTGAAGCTTTCTTT. The V call is TRBV3-1, the J call TRBJ1-1, with D tentatively TRBD1 (6 bases). The V gene lost 5 bases and the J gene lost 7 bases, with 20 bases spanning the gap. Germline lookup yields CDR1 LGHDT and CDR2 YNNKEL (reference sequence). This CDR3 is built from 15 residues.

The chain is built from TRBV4-3 and TRBJ1-2; D gene uncertain. Trimming shortened V by 5 bases and J by 8 bases, and 18 bases separated the two germline ends. The CDR3 sequence is 14 residues long. Germline CDR1 reads LGHNA; CDR2 reads YSLEER. For the CDR3, the DNA is TGCGCCAGCAGCTCTCCCGGGAAAAAGTGGGGCTACACCTTC. Its protein product is CASSSPGKKWGYTF.

In its sample, this clonotype was seen a few times. The rearrangement links TRBV30 to TRBJ1-4; TRBD1 is a possible D gene (5 bases). Germline V gene lookup returns CDR1 GTSNPN and CDR2 SVGIG (reference sequence). V lost 3 bases to trimming and J lost 0 bases, with 8 bases between them. This CDR3 region has 14 residues. The CDR3 reads CAWSWGPTNEKLFF. CDR3 DNA: TGTGCCTGGAGCTGGGGCCCAACTAATGAAAAACTGTTTTTT.

The chain recombines TRBV7-3 with TRBJ2-5; the D gene could be TRBD1 or TRBD2 (5 bases each). The DNA end favors TRBJ2-7, so the J call may be wrong. This CDR3 has 13 residues. Germline loops: CDR1 SGHTA, CDR2 FQGTGA. The CDR3: CASSSGADYEQYF. DNA for the CDR3: TGTGCCAGCAGCTCCGGGGCGGATTACGAGCAGTACTTC.

This chain joins TRBV6-5 and TRBJ1-6; D possibly corresponds to TRBD1 (5 bases). The CDR3 consists of 15 residues. From germline, CDR1 is MNHEY and CDR2 SVGAGI. V was clipped by 7 bases and J by 5 bases, with 15 bases between them. CDR3 region: CASTPRGIHNSPLHF. The CDR3 DNA reads as TGTGCCAGCACCCCTCGGGGGATCCATAATTCACCCCTCCACTTT.

The chain recombines TRBV12-3 or TRBV12-4 with TRBJ2-7, with 8 bases aligning to TRBD1. The CDR3 is 13 residues long. Trimming cost V 6 bases and J 7 bases; bases outside gene matches: 8. CDR3 DNA sequence: TGTGCCAGCAGCATCGACAGGGGTATGGAGCAGTACTTC. Translating it yields CASSIDRGMEQYF.

The V gene is TRBV29-1, the J gene TRBJ2-5; no clear D gene. The J call is uncertain, as TRBJ2-7 better fits the DNA end. CDR3 size: 13 residues. The V gene's germline CDR1 is SQVTM and CDR2 ANQGSEA. CDR3: CSVEGGFPYEQYF. The DNA for the CDR3 is TGCAGCGTTGAGGGTGGGTTTCCCTACGAGCAGTACTTC.

This clonotype was detected only a few times. The rearrangement joins TRBV4-3 to TRBJ2-5, with 7 bases matching TRBD2. The V segment lost 1 base and the J segment 1 base; nucleotides outside the gene matches: 3. Germline CDR1 and CDR2: LGHNA and YSLEER. The CDR3 totals 15 residues. CDR3 region: CASSQAGGTQETQYF. DNA of the CDR3: TGCGCCAGCAGCCAAGCGGGGGGTACCCAAGAGACCCAGTACTTC.

The chain links TRBV19 to TRBJ2-1; D gene uncertain. Between the trimmed V and J ends, which lost 4 bases and 9 bases, there was a span of 19 bases. Germline CDR1 is LNHDA and CDR2 is SQIVND (reference sequence). The CDR3 has 15 amino acids. CDR3 sequence (DNA): TGTGCCAGTAGTAGCCCTCGGACCCCCATAGGTGAGCAGTTCTTC. It yields the protein CASSSPRTPIGEQFF.

The genes are TRBV7-2 and TRBJ1-5; D is unclear. Looked up from germline, CDR1 is SGHTA and CDR2 is FQGNSA. The germline V and J ends were trimmed by 5 bases and 0 bases, with 11 bases remaining between them. There are 15 residues in the CDR3. The CDR3 nucleotides read TGTGCCAGCAGCCTAAACAGAAATAGCAATCAGCCCCAGCATTTT. Protein product: CASSLNRNSNQPQHF.

This clonotype was observed a single time. The chain carries TRBV19 and TRBJ1-3; a weak D match, TRBD1 (6 bases). V was shortened by 6 bases and J by 7 bases, with 10 bases between the two germline ends. Germline values: CDR1 LNHDA, CDR2 SQIVND (reference sequence). CDR3 size: 12 residues. The CDR3 protein is CASRLQGNTIYF. In DNA form, the CDR3 reads TGTGCCAGTAGGCTACAGGGTAACACCATATATTTT.

This clonotype was seen a handful of times. V is TRBV6-6 and J is TRBJ1-4; D perhaps matches TRBD1 (6 bases). Germline-derived CDR1 and CDR2 are MNHNY and SVGAGI (reference sequence). The CDR3 covers 14 residues. V gave up 6 bases and J gave up 8 bases, with 16 bases separating them. The CDR3 here is CASRRDRSTEKLFF. CDR3 nucleotide sequence: TGTGCCAGCAGGAGAGACAGGAGCACCGAAAAACTGTTTTTT.

This clonotype was found a few times. The rearrangement joins TRBV2 to TRBJ1-3; 7 positions match TRBD1. Trimming at V came to 5 bases and at J to 1 base, leaving 5 bases not matched to a gene. Per the germline V gene, CDR1 is SNHLY and CDR2 is FYNNEI. The CDR3 has 15 amino acids. CDR3 loop: CASSPDRVSGNTIYF. Written as DNA, the CDR3 is TGTGCCAGCAGTCCCGACAGGGTTTCTGGAAACACCATATATTTT.

Turning to this clonotype: A much larger clone sits a single nucleotide away, making a read error possible. The chain carries TRBV7-9 and TRBJ1-2; 7 bases are a match to TRBD1. In germline, CDR1 is SEHNR, CDR2 FQNEAQ (reference sequence). This CDR3 comprises 15 residues. CDR3 coding DNA: TGTGCCAGCAGCCGATTCGAGACAGGGAACTATAGCTACACCTTC. It translates to CASSRFETGNYSYTF.

The chain links TRBV18 to TRBJ1-5; D not certain. V lost 2 bases and J 6 bases, leaving 11 bases between the germline ends. The germline CDR1 and CDR2 sequences are KGHSH and LQKENI. This CDR3 comprises 14 residues. The CDR3 coding sequence is TGTGCCAGCTCACCAGCAGGAATTGGTCAGCCCCAGCATTTT. This encodes CASSPAGIGQPQHF.

This clonotype came up a few times. The chain has TRBV7-2 and TRBJ2-7; D is unresolved. This CDR3 is built from 13 residues. Germline lookup yields CDR1 SGHTA and CDR2 FQGNSA. Trimming removed 2 bases at V and 6 bases at J, with 11 bases between. CDR3 DNA sequence: TGTGCCAGCAGCTTATATGGGTTCTCCGAGCAGTACTTC. It specifies CASSLYGFSEQYF.

The sample holds a few counts of this clonotype. The chain links TRBV7-9 to TRBJ2-5, with D tentatively TRBD2 (5 bases). V was cut by 6 bases and J by 5 bases, with 13 bases left in between. From germline, CDR1 is SEHNR and CDR2 FQNEAQ (reference sequence). There are 13 residues in the CDR3. Written as DNA, the CDR3 is TGTGCCAGCAGTCCCTCCGGGATGGAGACCCAGTACTTC. Protein product: CASSPSGMETQYF.

The CDR3 bases are TGTGCCAGCAGCTTGTGGAGGGACTATGGCTACACCTTC. Translating it yields CASSLWRDYGYTF. This sequence joins TRBV5-4 and TRBJ1-2, with D unresolved. V was cut by 1 base and J by 3 bases, with 7 bases left in between. Germline V lookup: CDR1 SGHNT, CDR2 YYREEE (reference sequence). The CDR3 is 13 amino acids.

The chain combines TRBV20-1 with TRBJ2-3; tentatively, D is TRBD1 or TRBD2 (5 bases each). Germline-derived CDR1 and CDR2 are DFQATT and SNEGSKA (reference sequence). The germline V and J ends were trimmed by 5 bases and 0 bases, with 15 bases remaining between them. The CDR3 runs to 15 residues. CDR3 in amino acids: CSARDPRKSTDTQYF. CDR3 DNA sequence: TGCAGTGCTCGGGACCCTCGAAAGAGCACAGATACGCAGTATTTT.

The chain is built from TRBV28 and TRBJ2-5, with 10 bases that match TRBD1. This CDR3 has 15 amino acids. Germline CDR1 is MDHEN and CDR2 is SYDVKM. J lost 11 bases, V lost 2 bases, and 11 bases had no gene match. The CDR3 here is CASSLQTGGRLPQYF. CDR3 DNA sequence: TGTGCCAGCAGTTTACAGACAGGGGGCAGGTTGCCGCAGTACTTC.